The text below deals with one T cell receptor (beta chain). Its antigen is not known. CD8 cells regarded as naive lacked CD45RO, were positively chosen for CCR7, and omitted terminally differentiated effector memory CD45RA+ cells. V was shortened by 4 bases and J by 2 bases, with 6 bases between the two germline ends. The V gene's germline CDR1 is LGHNT and CDR2 FRNRAP. The CDR3 consists of 13 residues. These data are taken from a study of shared clonotypes between healthy human individuals. Some clones are missing from TCRdb's copy, which holds only in-frame ones; the method was immunoSEQ multiplex PCR. The data contain about 2.2 million clones, roughly 95% of them seen just once; the ten biggest clones take up 1.5% to 2%. Study-level findings and limits: When naive CD4 clonotypes were compared across a few donors, 4% to 5.5% were shared.

Sequencing was done on a sample of naive CD8+ T cells from PBMCs. The chain combines TRBV12-5 with TRBJ1-5, with D uncertain. The origin of this receptor is a man between 18 and 35 years old in good health. Some clones in this sample may be carry-over from other donors' samples. CDR3 loop: CASGSPGNQPQHF. CDR3 nucleotides: TGTGCTAGTGGTTCCCCCGGCAATCAGCCCCAGCATTTT.